This T cell receptor (beta chain) was sequenced for a study of human CD8 memory T cell subsets. As regards this clonotype: As yet, its antigen is unknown.

Study-level points and caveats: No chain other than the T cell receptor beta chain was sequenced.

It was by negative magnetic separation that total CD8+ T cells were enriched. The CDR3 consists of 14 residues. Germline V gives CDR1 SGHTA, CDR2 FQGNSA. It was UMI-labeled 5' RACE by which the TCR beta libraries were made. How the authors handled the data: Whichever TCR beta library was examined, it held between roughly 2,800 and 18,000 functional CDR3 beta clonotypes. Following a re-call of the 5' RACE reads, TCRdb has one entry per CDR3 protein and lacks DNA. TCRdb, rather than the study authors, made the V and J calls. The sample totals 5,000 or so distinct CDR3 sequences; its top ten clones hold under 30%.

The gene calls are TRBV7-2 and TRBJ2-1; TCRdb's D gene call, TRBD1, goes unchecked for lack of DNA. Sequenced: CD8+ effector memory T cells (TEM) sorted from PBMCs. Noted subset: effector memory CD8 T cells, CCR7- CD45RO+ CD95+. This sequence originates from a human donor in good health. CDR3 in amino acids: CASSFAGGNNEQFF.